This T cell receptor (beta chain) was sequenced in a study of blood T cell repertoires in COVID-19. In the study overall: Sample material is recorded as cDNA or gDNA derived from T cells, B-cell-depleted T cells, or PBMCs.

In germline, CDR1 is MDHEN, CDR2 SYDVKM. The CDR3 runs 14 residues. V was pared by 3 bases and J by 0 bases, with 6 bases between. Libraries were prepared by immunoSEQ multiplex PCR; TCRdb keeps only in-frame clonotypes and omits some of them. The sample shows roughly 190,000 clones, around 89% of them seen only once. The chain recombines TRBV28 with TRBJ1-3, with D maybe TRBD1 (5 bases). This clonotype was obtained from a man aged 40-49 years with active or convalescent COVID-19. Material: peripheral blood. CDR3 in amino acids: CASSFRGSGNTIYF. The CDR3 DNA follows: TGTGCCAGCAGTTTTAGGGGCTCTGGAAACACCATATATTTT.